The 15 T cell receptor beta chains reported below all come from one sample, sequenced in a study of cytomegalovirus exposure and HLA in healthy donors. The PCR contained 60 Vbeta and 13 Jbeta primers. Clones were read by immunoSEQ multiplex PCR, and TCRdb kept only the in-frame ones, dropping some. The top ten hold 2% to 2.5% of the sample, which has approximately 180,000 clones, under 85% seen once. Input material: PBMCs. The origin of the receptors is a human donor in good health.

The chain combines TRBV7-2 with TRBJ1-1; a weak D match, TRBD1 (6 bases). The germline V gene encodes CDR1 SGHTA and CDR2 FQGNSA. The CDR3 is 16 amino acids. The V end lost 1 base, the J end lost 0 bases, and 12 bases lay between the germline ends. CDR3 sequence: CASSLDVGQMNTEAFF. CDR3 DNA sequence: TGTGCCAGCAGCTTAGACGTTGGACAGATGAACACTGAAGCTTTCTTT.

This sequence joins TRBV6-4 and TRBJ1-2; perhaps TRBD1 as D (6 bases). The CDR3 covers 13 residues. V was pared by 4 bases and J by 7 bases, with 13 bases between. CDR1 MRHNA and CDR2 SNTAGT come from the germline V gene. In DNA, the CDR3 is TGTGCCAGCAGTGCTACAGGGTCTGCTGGCTACACCTTC. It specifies CASSATGSAGYTF.

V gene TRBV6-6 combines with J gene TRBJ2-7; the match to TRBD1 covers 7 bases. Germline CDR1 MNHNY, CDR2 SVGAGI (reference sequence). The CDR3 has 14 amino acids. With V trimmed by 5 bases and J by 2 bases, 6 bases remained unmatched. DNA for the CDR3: TGTGCCAGCAGTGACCCCGACAGGGCCTACGAGCAGTACTTC. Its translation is CASSDPDRAYEQYF.

CDR3 region: CASSFIGQGNPLGELFF. The CDR3, as DNA: TGTGCCAGCAGCTTCATCGGACAGGGCAACCCCCTAGGGGAGCTGTTTTTT. The chain joins TRBV5-8 to TRBJ2-2; 8 bases map to TRBD1. The V and J ends lost 2 bases and 8 bases, in that order; junction bases with no gene match: 14. The CDR3 runs to 17 residues. CDR1 and CDR2 from the germline V gene are SGHTS and YDEGEE.

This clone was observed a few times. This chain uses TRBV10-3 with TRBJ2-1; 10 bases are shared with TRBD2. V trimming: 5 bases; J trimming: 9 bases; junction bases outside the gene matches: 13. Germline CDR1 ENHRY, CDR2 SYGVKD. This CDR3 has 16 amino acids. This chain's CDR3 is CAISQTTSGGAGEQFF. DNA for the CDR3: TGTGCCATCAGTCAAACTACAAGCGGGGGGGCCGGTGAGCAGTTCTTC.

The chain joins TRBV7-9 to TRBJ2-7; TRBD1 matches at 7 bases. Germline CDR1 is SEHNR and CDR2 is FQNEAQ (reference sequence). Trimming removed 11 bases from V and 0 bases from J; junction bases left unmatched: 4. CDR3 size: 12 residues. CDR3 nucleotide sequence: TGTGCCGGAGGACAGGCCTCCTACGAGCAGTACTTC. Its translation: CAGGQASYEQYF.

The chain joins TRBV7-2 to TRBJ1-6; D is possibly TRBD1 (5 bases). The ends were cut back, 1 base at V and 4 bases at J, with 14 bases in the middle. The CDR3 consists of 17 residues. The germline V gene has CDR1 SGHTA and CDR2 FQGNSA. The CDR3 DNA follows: TGTGCCAGCAGCTTAGATTTTTCCAGGGCGTATAATTCACCCCTCCACTTT. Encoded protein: CASSLDFSRAYNSPLHF.

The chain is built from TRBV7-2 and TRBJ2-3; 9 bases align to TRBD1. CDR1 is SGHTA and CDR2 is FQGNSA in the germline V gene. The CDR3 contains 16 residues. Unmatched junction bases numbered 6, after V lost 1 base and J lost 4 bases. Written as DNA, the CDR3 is TGTGCCAGCAGCTTAGTCGGGACAGGGCCCTCAGATACGCAGTATTTT. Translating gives CASSLVGTGPSDTQYF. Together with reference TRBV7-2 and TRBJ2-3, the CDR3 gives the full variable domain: GAGVSQSPSNKVTEKGKDVELRCDPISGHTALYWYRQSLGQGLEFLIYFQGNSAPDKSGLPSDRFSAERTGGSVSTLTIQRTQQEDSAVYLCASSLVGTGPSDTQYFGPGTRLTVL.

In nucleotides, the CDR3 is TGTGTCTCAACTGGCGACAGAGTCCTTAGCAATCAGCCCCAGCATTTT. This encodes CVSTGDRVLSNQPQHF. The chain uses TRBV6-6 and TRBJ1-5; D possibly corresponds to TRBD1 (5 bases). The CDR3 is 16 residues long. Germline CDR1 is MNHNY and CDR2 is SVGAGI (reference sequence).

CDR3 region: CASSRIGTVEQYF. Written as DNA, the CDR3 is TGTGCCAGCAGCCGAATAGGGACTGTCGAGCAGTACTTC. The V gene is TRBV7-9, the J gene TRBJ2-5; D is perhaps TRBD2 (6 bases). The end of the DNA aligns better with TRBJ2-7, so the J call may be wrong. CDR3 length: 13 residues. CDR1 SEHNR and CDR2 FQNEAQ come from the germline V gene (reference sequence).

Here the CDR3 DNA reads TGCAGCGTGGAGACAGGCCCCTATGGCTACACCTTC. Its translation is CSVETGPYGYTF. V gene TRBV29-1 combines with J gene TRBJ1-2; weak D call: TRBD1 (6 bases). Trimming took 6 bases from V and 4 from J, leaving 12 bases between them. Germline values: CDR1 SQVTM, CDR2 ANQGSEA. The CDR3 sequence is 12 residues long.

This chain's CDR3 is CASIPGVVTTYEQYF. The CDR3 nucleotides are TGTGCCAGCATCCCCGGGGTAGTAACTACCTACGAGCAGTACTTC. The V gene is TRBV2, the J gene TRBJ2-7; maybe TRBD2 (5 bases). This CDR3 contains 15 residues. V was shortened by 7 bases and J by 2 bases, with 18 bases between the two germline ends. Germline V CDR1 and CDR2: SNHLY, FYNNEI. Together with reference TRBV2 and TRBJ2-7, the CDR3 gives the full variable domain: EPEVTQTPSHQVTQMGQEVILRCVPISNHLYFYWYRQILGQKVEFLVSFYNNEISEKSEIFDDQFSVERPDGSNFTLKIRSTKLEDSAMYFCASIPGVVTTYEQYFGPGTRLTVT.

The CDR3 sequence: CASSNISGTLSQETQYF. In DNA, the CDR3 is TGTGCCAGCAGCAACATCTCGGGGACACTGTCACAAGAGACCCAGTACTTC. V usage is TRBV21-1 and J usage is TRBJ2-5; the table's TRBD1 call for D was not verified on the DNA. TRBV21-1 is assigned pseudogene status. The CDR3 has 17 amino acids.

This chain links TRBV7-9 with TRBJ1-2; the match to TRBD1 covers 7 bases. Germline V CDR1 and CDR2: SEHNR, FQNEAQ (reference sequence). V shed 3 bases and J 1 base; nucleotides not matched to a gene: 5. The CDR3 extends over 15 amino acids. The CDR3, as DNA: TGTGCCAGCAGCTTTGGGGACAGAAGTAACTATGGCTACACCTTC. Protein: CASSFGDRSNYGYTF.

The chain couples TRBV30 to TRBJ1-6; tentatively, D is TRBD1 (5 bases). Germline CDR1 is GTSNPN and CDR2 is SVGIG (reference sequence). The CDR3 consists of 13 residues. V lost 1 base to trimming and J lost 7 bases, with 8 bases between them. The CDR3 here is CAWSAAGNSPLHF. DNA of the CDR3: TGTGCCTGGAGTGCCGCAGGGAATTCACCCCTCCACTTT.